The rows below give T cell receptor beta chains drawn from one sample of a study of cytomegalovirus exposure and HLA in healthy donors. Libraries were prepared by immunoSEQ multiplex PCR; TCRdb keeps only in-frame clonotypes and omits some of them. The listing records 80,000 to 100,000 clones. The sample was PBMCs. These receptors all come from a woman aged 30 to 39 in good health and CMV-seronegative. CDR3s include the opening cysteine and the closing phenylalanine or tryptophan. The D gene is left open where the match is weak.

>NA|13|TRBV27|TRBJ1-2
TGTGCCAGCACCCCCAGTCTCCACTATGGCTACACCTTC
CASTPSLHYGYTF
>TRBD1|14|TRBV19|TRBJ1-2
TGTGCCAGTAGACACAGGGGTTACGCCTATGGCTACACCTTC
CASRHRGYAYGYTF
>TRBD1|16|TRBV18|TRBJ1-5
TGTGCCAGCTCACCGAGAGTTGGGCAGGGGGATCAGCCCCAGCATTTT
CASSPRVGQGDQPQHF
>TRBD2|15|TRBV2|TRBJ2-1
TGTGCCAGGGGGGTGGGGCTAGCGGTAGTCGATGAGCAGTTCTTC
CARGVGLAVVDEQFF
>TRBD2|17|TRBV25-1|TRBJ2-1
TGTGCCAGCAGTGAATATCCGACCGCGCTAGCGGACAATGAGCAGTTCTTC
CASSEYPTALADNEQFF
>NA|15|TRBV28|TRBJ2-5
TGTGCCACTAAGCCAAAGACAGGCAACCAAGAGACCCAGTACTTC
CATKPKTGNQETQYF
>NA|14|TRBV19|TRBJ1-1
TGTGCCAGTAGTACCCCGGGGGAAAAAACTGAAGCTTTCTTT
CASSTPGEKTEAFF
>NA|15|TRBV6-5|TRBJ2-2
TGTGCCAGCAGCAGGGGCGGAGCGAACACCGGGGAGCTGTTTTTT
CASSRGGANTGELFF
>NA|12|TRBV6-6|TRBJ2-5
TGTGCCAGCAGTGGGCCGGAAGAGACCCAGTACTTC
CASSGPEETQYF
>NA|14|TRBV11-2|TRBJ1-1
TGTGCCAGCAGCCCGCCGGACTTGAACACTGAAGCTTTCTTT
CASSPPDLNTEAFF
>NA|14|TRBV7-8|TRBJ1-5
TGTGCCAGCAGCCCCGCCAGGGGCAATCAGCCCCAGCATTTT
CASSPARGNQPQHF
>TRBD1|14|TRBV19|TRBJ2-1
TGTGCCAGTAGTATTGGACAGGGATACAATGAGCAGTTCTTC
CASSIGQGYNEQFF
>TRBD1|15|TRBV27|TRBJ2-7
TGTGCCAGCAGTATTCCGGGACAGGGGTCCGCAGAGCAGTACTTC
CASSIPGQGSAEQYF
>TRBD1|18|TRBV2|TRBJ1-2
TGTGCCAGCAGTGACCCCGACAGGGGGCGAAAGGTAGACTATGGCTACACCTTC
CASSDPDRGRKVDYGYTF
>TRBD1|14|TRBV6-5|TRBJ2-1
TGTGCCAGCAGTAACCGGGACAGGGGGAATGAGCAGTTCTTC
CASSNRDRGNEQFF